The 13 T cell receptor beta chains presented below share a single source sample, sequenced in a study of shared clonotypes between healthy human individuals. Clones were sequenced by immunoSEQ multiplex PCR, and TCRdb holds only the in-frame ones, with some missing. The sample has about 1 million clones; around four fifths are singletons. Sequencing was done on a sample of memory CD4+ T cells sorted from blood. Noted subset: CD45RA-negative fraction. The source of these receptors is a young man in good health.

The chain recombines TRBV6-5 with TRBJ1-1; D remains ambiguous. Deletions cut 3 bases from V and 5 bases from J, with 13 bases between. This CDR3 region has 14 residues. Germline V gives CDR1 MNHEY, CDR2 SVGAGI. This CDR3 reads CASSYQEGGTEAFF. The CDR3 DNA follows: TGTGCCAGCAGTTATCAGGAGGGAGGAACTGAAGCTTTCTTT.

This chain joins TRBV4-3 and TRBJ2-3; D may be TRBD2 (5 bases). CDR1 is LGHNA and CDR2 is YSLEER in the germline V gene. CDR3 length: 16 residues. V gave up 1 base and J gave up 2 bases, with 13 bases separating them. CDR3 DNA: TGCGCCAGCAGCCAAGGCCACGCGGGCTCCACAGATACGCAGTATTTT. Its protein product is CASSQGHAGSTDTQYF.

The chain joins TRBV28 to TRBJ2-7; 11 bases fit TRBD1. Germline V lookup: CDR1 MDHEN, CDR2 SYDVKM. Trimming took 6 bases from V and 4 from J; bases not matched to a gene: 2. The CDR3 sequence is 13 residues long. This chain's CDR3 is CASRDRGRYEQYF. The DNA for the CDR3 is TGTGCCAGCAGGGACAGGGGGCGGTACGAGCAGTACTTC.

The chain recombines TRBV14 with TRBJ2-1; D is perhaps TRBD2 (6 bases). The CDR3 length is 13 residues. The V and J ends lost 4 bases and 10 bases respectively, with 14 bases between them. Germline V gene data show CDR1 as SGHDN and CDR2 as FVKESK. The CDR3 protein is CASSPGLGLEQFF. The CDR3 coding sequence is TGTGCCAGCAGCCCGGGACTCGGGTTGGAGCAGTTCTTC.

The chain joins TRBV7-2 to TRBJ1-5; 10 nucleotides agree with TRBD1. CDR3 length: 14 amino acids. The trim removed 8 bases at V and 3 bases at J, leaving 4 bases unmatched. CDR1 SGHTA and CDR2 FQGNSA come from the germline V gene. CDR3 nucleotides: TGTGCCAGCGGACAGGGGGGTAACAATCAGCCCCAGCATTTT. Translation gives CASGQGGNNQPQHF.

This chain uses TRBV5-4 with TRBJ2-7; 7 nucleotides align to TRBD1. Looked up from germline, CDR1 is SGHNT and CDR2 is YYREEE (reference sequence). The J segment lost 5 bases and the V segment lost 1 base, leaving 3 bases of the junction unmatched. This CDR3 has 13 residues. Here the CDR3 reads CASSLWDSHEQYF. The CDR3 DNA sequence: TGTGCCAGCAGCTTGTGGGACAGCCACGAGCAGTACTTC. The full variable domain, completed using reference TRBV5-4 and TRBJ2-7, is ETGVTQSPTHLIKTRGQQVTLRCSSQSGHNTVSWYQQALGQGPQFIFQYYREEENGRGNFPPRFSGLQFPNYSSELNVNALELDDSALYLCASSLWDSHEQYFGPGTRLTVT.

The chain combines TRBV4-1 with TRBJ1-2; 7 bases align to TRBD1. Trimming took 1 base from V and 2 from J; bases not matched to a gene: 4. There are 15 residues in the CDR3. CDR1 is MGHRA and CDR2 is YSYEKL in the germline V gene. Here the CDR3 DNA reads TGCGCCAGCAGCCAAGGGACACAGGGGAACTATGGCTACACCTTC. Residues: CASSQGTQGNYGYTF.

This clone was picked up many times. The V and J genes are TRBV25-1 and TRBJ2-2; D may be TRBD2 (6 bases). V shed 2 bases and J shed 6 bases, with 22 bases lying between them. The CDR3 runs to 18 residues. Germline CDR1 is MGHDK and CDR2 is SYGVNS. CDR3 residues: CASSENFPGGGSAGELFF. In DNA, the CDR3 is TGTGCCAGCAGTGAAAACTTCCCTGGGGGAGGATCGGCCGGGGAGCTGTTTTTT. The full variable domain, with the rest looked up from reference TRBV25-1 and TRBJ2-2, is EADIYQTPRYLVIGTGKKITLECSQTMGHDKMYWYQQDPGMELHLIHYSYGVNSTEKGDLSSESTVSRIRTEHFPLTLESARPSHTSQYLCASSENFPGGGSAGELFFGEGSRLTVL.

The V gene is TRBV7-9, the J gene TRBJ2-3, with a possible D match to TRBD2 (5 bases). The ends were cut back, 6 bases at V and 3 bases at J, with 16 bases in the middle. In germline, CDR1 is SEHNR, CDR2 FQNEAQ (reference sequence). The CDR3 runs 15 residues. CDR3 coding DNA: TGTGCCAGCAGGTTTCTGGGTTCGGGGACAGATACGCAGTATTTT. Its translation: CASRFLGSGTDTQYF.

The CDR3 DNA follows: TGTGCCAGCAGCTTCTTACTCTCCCCGGGACAGGGCTACAATGAGCAGTTCTTC. Translating it yields CASSFLLSPGQGYNEQFF. The chain links TRBV5-8 to TRBJ2-1, with 9 bases fitting TRBD1. This CDR3 is 18 amino acids long. J was trimmed by 3 bases and V by 2 bases; bases with no gene match: 12. Looked up from germline, CDR1 is SGHTS and CDR2 is YDEGEE. Full variable domain (missing parts from reference TRBV5-8 and TRBJ2-1): EAGVTQSPTHLIKTRGQQATLRCSPISGHTSVYWYQQALGLGLQFLLWYDEGEERNRGNFPPRFSGRQFPNYSSELNVNALELEDSALYLCASSFLLSPGQGYNEQFFGPGTRLTVL.

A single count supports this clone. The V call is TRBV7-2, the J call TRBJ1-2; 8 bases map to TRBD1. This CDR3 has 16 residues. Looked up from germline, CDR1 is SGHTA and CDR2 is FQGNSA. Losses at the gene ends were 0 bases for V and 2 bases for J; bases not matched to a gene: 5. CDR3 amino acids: CASSLAGDRSNYGYTF. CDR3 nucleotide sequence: TGTGCCAGCAGCTTAGCTGGGGACAGGAGCAACTATGGCTACACCTTC.

Here the CDR3 reads CASSKILAGAHPSTDTQYF. DNA of the CDR3: TGTGCCAGCAGCAAAATCCTAGCGGGGGCGCACCCAAGCACAGATACGCAGTATTTT. This chain connects TRBV5-6 to TRBJ2-3; 10 bases line up with TRBD2. Trimming took 4 bases from V and 0 from J; bases not matched to a gene: 14. There are 19 residues in the CDR3. CDR1 SGHDT and CDR2 YYEEEE come from the germline V gene.

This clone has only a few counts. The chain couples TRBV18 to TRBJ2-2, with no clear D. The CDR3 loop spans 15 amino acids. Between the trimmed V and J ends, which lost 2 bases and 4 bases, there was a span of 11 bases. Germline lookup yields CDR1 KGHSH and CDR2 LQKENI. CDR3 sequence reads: CASSPSITPTGELFF. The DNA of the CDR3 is TGTGCCAGCTCACCATCCATCACTCCCACCGGGGAGCTGTTTTTT.